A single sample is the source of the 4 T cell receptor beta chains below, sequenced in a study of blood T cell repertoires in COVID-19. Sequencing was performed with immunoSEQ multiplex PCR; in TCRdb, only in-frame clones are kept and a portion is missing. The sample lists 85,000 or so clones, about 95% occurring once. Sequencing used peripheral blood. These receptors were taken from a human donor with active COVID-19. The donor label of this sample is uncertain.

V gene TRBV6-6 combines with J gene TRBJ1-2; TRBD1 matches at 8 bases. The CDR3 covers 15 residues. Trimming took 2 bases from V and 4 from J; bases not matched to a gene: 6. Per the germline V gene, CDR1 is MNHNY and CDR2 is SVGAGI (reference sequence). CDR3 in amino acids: CASSYGQGIRYGYTF. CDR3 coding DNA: TGTGCCAGCAGTTACGGACAGGGAATTCGCTATGGCTACACCTTC.

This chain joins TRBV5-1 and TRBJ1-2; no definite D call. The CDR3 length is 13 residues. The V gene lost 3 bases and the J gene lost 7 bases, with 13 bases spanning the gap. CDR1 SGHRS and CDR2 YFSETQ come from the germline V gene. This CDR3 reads CASSSTLVFGYTF. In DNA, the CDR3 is TGCGCCAGCAGCTCCACTTTGGTTTTTGGCTACACCTTC.

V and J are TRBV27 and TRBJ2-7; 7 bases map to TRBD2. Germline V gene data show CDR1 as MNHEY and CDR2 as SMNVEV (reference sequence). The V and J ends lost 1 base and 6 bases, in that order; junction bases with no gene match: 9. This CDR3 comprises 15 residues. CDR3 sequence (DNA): TGTGCCAGCAGTTTATTGGGGGGGAGGACGGGCGAGCAGTACTTC. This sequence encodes CASSLLGGRTGEQYF.

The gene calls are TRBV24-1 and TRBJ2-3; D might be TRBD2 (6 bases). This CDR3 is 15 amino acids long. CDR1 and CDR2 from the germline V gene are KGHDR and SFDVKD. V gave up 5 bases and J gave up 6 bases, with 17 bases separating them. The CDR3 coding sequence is TGTGCCACCAGTGGGAGGAACCGGCGGGACGATACGCAGTATTTT. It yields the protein CATSGRNRRDDTQYF.